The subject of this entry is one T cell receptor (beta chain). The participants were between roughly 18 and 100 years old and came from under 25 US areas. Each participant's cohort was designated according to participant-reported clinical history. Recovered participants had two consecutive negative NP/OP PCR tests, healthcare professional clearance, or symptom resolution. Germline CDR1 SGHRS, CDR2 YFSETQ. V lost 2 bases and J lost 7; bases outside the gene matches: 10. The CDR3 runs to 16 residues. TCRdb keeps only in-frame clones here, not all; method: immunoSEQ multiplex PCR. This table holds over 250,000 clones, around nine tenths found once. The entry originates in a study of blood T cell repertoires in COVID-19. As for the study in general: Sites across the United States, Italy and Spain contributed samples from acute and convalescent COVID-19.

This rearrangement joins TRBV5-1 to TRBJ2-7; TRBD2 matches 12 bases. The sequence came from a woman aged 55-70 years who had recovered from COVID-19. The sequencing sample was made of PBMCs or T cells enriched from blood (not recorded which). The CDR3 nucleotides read TGCGCCAGCAGCTTCGACAGACTAGCGGGAGAAAAGGAGCAGTACTTC. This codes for CASSFDRLAGEKEQYF. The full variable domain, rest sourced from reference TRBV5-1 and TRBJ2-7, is KAGVTQTPRYLIKTRGQQVTLSCSPISGHRSVSWYQQTPGQGLQFLFEYFSETQRNKGNFPGRFSGRQFSNSRSEMNVSTLELGDSALYLCASSFDRLAGEKEQYFGPGTRLTVT.